Below, 4 T cell receptor beta chains from the same sample are listed, as sequenced in a study of blood T cell repertoires in COVID-19. The protocol was immunoSEQ multiplex PCR, while the TCRdb copy is restricted to in-frame clones and leaves out a portion. The sample holds just over 150,000 clones; 88% are singletons and the top ten take about 6.6%. Specimen: PBMCs or T cells enriched from blood (not recorded which). The receptor set was obtained from a woman in her 50s who had recovered from COVID-19.

The V call is TRBV19, the J call TRBJ1-5; TRBD1 is a possible D gene (6 bases). CDR3 length: 16 amino acids. V was trimmed by 1 base and J by 3 bases, leaving 13 bases between them. Looked up from germline, CDR1 is LNHDA and CDR2 is SQIVND (reference sequence). Written as DNA, the CDR3 is TGTGCCAGTAGTATAGGCTGGCAGGGGTACAATCAGCCCCAGCATTTT. Protein sequence: CASSIGWQGYNQPQHF.

V is TRBV5-6 and J is TRBJ1-3; 11 bases are shared with TRBD1. Germline trimming cut 4 bases from V and 0 bases from J; bases unmatched to any gene: 9. The CDR3 is 18 amino acids. The V gene's germline CDR1 is SGHDT and CDR2 YYEEEE. CDR3 nucleotides: TGTGCCAGCAGCCCTCCCGGGACAGGGGGTGTCTCTGGAAACACCATATATTTT. Translating gives CASSPPGTGGVSGNTIYF.

The rearrangement links TRBV5-4 to TRBJ1-5; 8 nucleotides align to TRBD1. There are 14 residues in the CDR3. Germline loops: CDR1 SGHNT, CDR2 YYREEE (reference sequence). Trimming removed 3 bases from V and 4 bases from J; junction bases left unmatched: 3. CDR3 bases: TGTGCCAGCAGCTCGGACAGGGCTAATCAGCCCCAGCATTTT. Translating gives CASSSDRANQPQHF.

The rearrangement links TRBV4-3 to TRBJ1-4; the match to TRBD1 covers 9 bases. The CDR3 is 21 amino acids. CDR1 and CDR2 from the germline V gene are LGHNA and YSLEER. J gave up 0 bases and V 4 bases, and 18 bases lay outside the gene matches. The CDR3 DNA sequence: TGCGCCAGCAGCCTCTATGGGACAGGGAAGGGGCAAGGGGCAACTAATGAAAAACTGTTTTTT. This codes for CASSLYGTGKGQGATNEKLFF.